The present T cell receptor (beta chain) was sequenced within a study of CXCR3-negative and CXCR3-positive naive CD8 T cells. Study-wide findings and caveats: Naive cells that were CXCR3-positive had more hydrophobic TRB CDR3s (compared with CXCR3-negative naive cells).

Via 5' RACE with UMI labels, TRB cDNA libraries were prepared. TCRdb re-called the 5' RACE reads; one entry per CDR3 protein, DNA not given. This listing includes around 60,000 distinct CDR3 sequences. The germline CDR1 and CDR2 sequences are SQVTM and ANQGSEA. The length of the CDR3 is 12 residues. For this clonotype: Its antigen is unidentified.

The chain couples TRBV29-1 to TRBJ1-2. This TCR came from a human donor in good health. Some clones in this sample may be carry-over from other donors' samples. The sequencing sample was made of naive CXCR3+ CD8+ T cells from blood. Subset defined: CD45RO-CCR7+CD27+CD95- naive CD8+ T cells expressing CXCR3 (TNR3+). CDR3 amino acids: CSVDLGVYGYTF. Full variable domain (missing parts from reference TRBV29-1 and TRBJ1-2): SAVISQKPSRDICQRGTSLTIQCQVDSQVTMMFWYRQQPGQSLTLIATANQGSEATYESGFVIDKFPISRPNLTFSTLTVSNMSPEDSSIYLCSVDLGVYGYTFGSGTRLTVV.